These 21 T cell receptor beta chains were all obtained from the same sample, sequenced in a study of shared clonotypes between healthy human individuals. Clones were sequenced by immunoSEQ multiplex PCR, and TCRdb holds only the in-frame ones, with some missing. The repertoire has roughly 2 million clones, approximately 95% of them found once; the top ten carry around 1.1%. Naive CD8 cells lacked CD45RO, underwent positive selection for CCR7 and left out terminally differentiated effector memory CD45RA+ cells. Sample: naive CD8+ T cells sorted from blood. The receptors here all came from a man between 18 and 35 years old in good health.

The chain employs TRBV5-1 and TRBJ2-3, with 9 bases aligning to TRBD1. Germline V gene lookup returns CDR1 SGHRS and CDR2 YFSETQ. The CDR3 extends over 15 amino acids. The V and J ends lost 6 bases and 2 bases, in that order; junction bases with no gene match: 7. This chain's CDR3 is CASNYRGLDTDTQYF. The CDR3 nucleotides are TGCGCCAGCAACTACAGGGGGCTTGACACAGATACGCAGTATTTT. The whole variable domain, remainder taken from reference TRBV5-1 and TRBJ2-3, is KAGVTQTPRYLIKTRGQQVTLSCSPISGHRSVSWYQQTPGQGLQFLFEYFSETQRNKGNFPGRFSGRQFSNSRSEMNVSTLELGDSALYLCASNYRGLDTDTQYFGPGTRLTVL.

The rearrangement uses TRBV2 and TRBJ2-3, with D hard to call. The V gene's germline CDR1 is SNHLY and CDR2 FYNNEI. Trimming left V 7 bases short and J 5 bases short, with 16 bases between. The CDR3 spans 14 residues. For the CDR3, the DNA is TGTGCCAGCATCGCCTTGATAGGTGGAGATACGCAGTATTTT. It translates to CASIALIGGDTQYF.

The V call is TRBV28, the J call TRBJ2-1, with D maybe TRBD2 (7 bases). This CDR3 is built from 14 residues. Germline V gene lookup returns CDR1 MDHEN and CDR2 SYDVKM. V was clipped by 7 bases and J by 8 bases, with 18 bases between them. The CDR3 sequence is CASTRGEGRDEQFF. The DNA for the CDR3 is TGTGCCAGCACTAGGGGGGAGGGTAGGGATGAGCAGTTCTTC. The full variable domain, with the rest looked up from reference TRBV28 and TRBJ2-1, is DVKVTQSSRYLVKRTGEKVFLECVQDMDHENMFWYRQDPGLGLRLIYFSYDVKMKEKGDIPEGYSVSREKKERFSLILESASTNQTSMYLCASTRGEGRDEQFFGPGTRLTVL.

The rearrangement joins TRBV28 to TRBJ2-5; D is unclear. Germline values: CDR1 MDHEN, CDR2 SYDVKM. The CDR3 is 16 residues long. Between the trimmed V and J ends, which lost 6 bases and 1 base, there was a span of 18 bases. The CDR3 DNA reads TGTGCCAGCAGCGACCCCGGAAGGACCTTCCAAGAGACCCAGTACTTC. Translation: CASSDPGRTFQETQYF.

The V gene is TRBV7-6, the J gene TRBJ2-1, with 8 bases lining up with TRBD1. The CDR3 totals 15 residues. V lost 3 bases, J lost 0 bases, and 1 base stayed unmatched. The germline V gene encodes CDR1 SGHVS and CDR2 FNYEAQ. The CDR3 spells CASSLDRASYNEQFF. CDR3 nucleotides: TGTGCCAGCAGCTTGGACAGGGCCTCCTACAATGAGCAGTTCTTC.

In its sample, this clone was seen a few times. The J gene is TRBJ2-2, the V gene TRBV4-1; D ambiguous. The ends were cut back, 1 base at V and 2 bases at J, with 5 bases in the middle. The CDR3 runs 14 residues. Germline V gives CDR1 MGHRA, CDR2 YSYEKL. The CDR3 DNA reads TGCGCCAGCAGCCAAGGGATAAACACCGGGGAGCTGTTTTTT. It encodes CASSQGINTGELFF.

V and J are TRBV5-4 and TRBJ2-3, with no clear D. CDR1 and CDR2 from the germline V gene are SGHNT and YYREEE (reference sequence). This CDR3 comprises 14 residues. The V gene lost 0 bases and the J gene lost 4 bases, with 9 bases spanning the gap. The CDR3 here is CASSLGADPDTQYF. The CDR3 DNA is TGTGCCAGCAGCTTGGGGGCTGACCCAGATACGCAGTATTTT.

The gene calls are TRBV2 and TRBJ2-7; TRBD1 aligns across 9 bases. Per the germline V gene, CDR1 is SNHLY and CDR2 is FYNNEI. The CDR3 extends over 14 amino acids. The trim removed 6 bases at V and 1 base at J, leaving 4 bases unmatched. As DNA, the CDR3 is TGTGCCAGCAGAACAGGGGGCATTTCCTACGAGCAGTACTTC. It yields the protein CASRTGGISYEQYF.

V and J are TRBV2 and TRBJ2-3; D might be TRBD1 or TRBD2, each matching 5 bases. The germline V gene encodes CDR1 SNHLY and CDR2 FYNNEI. The CDR3 runs 17 residues. Trimming stripped 4 bases from V and 11 bases from J, with 28 bases between. This chain's CDR3 is CASSGGITEKAQIGQYF. CDR3 coding DNA: TGTGCCAGCAGTGGGGGGATAACGGAAAAAGCACAGATTGGGCAGTATTTT.

The chain carries TRBV7-9 and TRBJ2-5, with 7 bases lining up with TRBD2. The CDR3 spans 18 residues. Germline assignment: CDR1 SEHNR and CDR2 FQNEAQ (reference sequence). The ends lost 1 base at V and 2 bases at J; junction bases unmatched: 13. The CDR3 loop reads CASSLGAEGREPQETQYF. The CDR3 coding sequence is TGTGCCAGCAGCTTAGGTGCGGAGGGGAGGGAACCGCAAGAGACCCAGTACTTC. The full variable domain, its missing parts supplied by reference TRBV7-9 and TRBJ2-5, is DTGVSQNPRHKITKRGQNVTFRCDPISEHNRLYWYRQTLGQGPEFLTYFQNEAQLEKSRLLSDRFSAERPKGSFSTLEIQRTEQGDSAMYLCASSLGAEGREPQETQYFGPGTRLLVL.

V and J are TRBV28 and TRBJ1-2; 9 bases match TRBD1. J was trimmed by 6 bases and V by 5 bases; bases with no gene match: 7. The CDR3 sequence is 14 residues long. Germline V gene data show CDR1 as MDHEN and CDR2 as SYDVKM. The CDR3 is CASSPDRGGDGYTF. The CDR3 DNA sequence: TGTGCCAGCAGTCCCGACAGGGGGGGAGATGGCTACACCTTC.

This clone occurred once. This chain joins TRBV5-6 and TRBJ2-1, with 14 positions matching TRBD2. V lost 0 bases to trimming and J lost 7 bases; unmatched junction nucleotides: 3. The CDR3 totals 16 residues. Germline V CDR1 and CDR2: SGHDT, YYEEEE. CDR3 protein: CASSLGRLAGGNEQFF. The DNA of the CDR3 is TGTGCCAGCAGCTTGGGCCGACTAGCGGGAGGGAATGAGCAGTTCTTC.

A note on this clone: The sample carries other DNA sequences with the same CDR3. The genes are TRBV7-3 and TRBJ2-3; D is undetermined. Germline V gene sequence: CDR1 SGHTA, CDR2 FQGTGA. The germline V and J ends were trimmed by 4 bases and 0 bases, with 2 bases remaining between them. CDR3 length equals 12 residues. The CDR3: CASSSSTDTQYF. The CDR3 coding sequence is TGTGCCAGCAGCTCGAGCACAGATACGCAGTATTTT. Full variable domain (remainder filled in from reference TRBV7-3 and TRBJ2-3): GAGVSQTPSNKVTEKGKYVELRCDPISGHTALYWYRQSLGQGPEFLIYFQGTGAADDSGLPNDRFFAVRPEGSVSTLKIQRTERGDSAVYLCASSSSTDTQYFGPGTRLTVL.

In the case of this clone: An end of the junction differs from the germline gene, which may be a read error. This rearrangement joins TRBV7-7 to TRBJ2-5; 9 nucleotides align to TRBD1. CDR1 and CDR2 (germline): SSHAT, FNYEAQ (reference sequence). The CDR3 consists of 15 residues. The CDR3 region has the DNA TGTGCTAGCAGCTTCCCGGGACAGGGACAAGAGACCCAGTACTTC. Its protein product is CASSFPGQGQETQYF.

The chain combines TRBV30 with TRBJ1-1; maybe TRBD1 (5 bases). The germline V and J ends were trimmed by 5 bases and 5 bases, with 12 bases remaining between them. The CDR3 has 12 amino acids. Germline V gene data show CDR1 as GTSNPN and CDR2 as SVGIG (reference sequence). CDR3 DNA sequence: TGTGCCTGGGGTTGGGGGGAAACTGAAGCTTTCTTT. The encoded protein is CAWGWGETEAFF. The complete variable domain, with remaining parts taken from reference TRBV30 and TRBJ1-1, reads SQTIHQWPATLVQPVGSPLSLECTVEGTSNPNLYWYRQAAGRGLQLLFYSVGIGQISSEVPQNLSASRPQDRQFILSSKKLLLSDSGFYLCAWGWGETEAFFGQGTRLTVV.

The chain is built from TRBV27 and TRBJ1-5; 8 positions agree with TRBD1. The ends lost 5 bases at V and 4 bases at J; junction bases unmatched: 4. Germline V CDR1 and CDR2: MNHEY, SMNVEV (reference sequence). The CDR3 runs 14 residues. CDR3 amino acids: CASSARTGNQPQHF. CDR3 nucleotides: TGTGCCAGCAGTGCCCGGACAGGGAATCAGCCCCAGCATTTT.

This sequence joins TRBV28 and TRBJ2-1; 10 bases agree with TRBD1. The germline V gene has CDR1 MDHEN and CDR2 SYDVKM. J gave up 9 bases and V 3 bases, and 11 bases lay outside the gene matches. This CDR3 is 16 amino acids long. CDR3 in amino acids: CASSLTGTGAGSEQFF. CDR3 nucleotides: TGTGCCAGCAGTTTGACCGGGACAGGGGCCGGGAGTGAGCAGTTCTTC.

The rearrangement uses TRBV10-2 and TRBJ2-1; D uncertain. This CDR3 contains 13 residues. Germline V gene lookup returns CDR1 WSHSY and CDR2 SAAADI. V lost 6 bases and J lost 6, with 12 bases in between. The CDR3 region has the DNA TGCGCCAGCAGGGACCACCTAGGCAATGAGCAGTTCTTC. Protein product: CASRDHLGNEQFF.

This chain joins TRBV29-1 and TRBJ2-3, with D tentatively TRBD2 (6 bases). This CDR3 contains 11 residues. Deletions cut 6 bases from V and 7 bases from J, with 11 bases between. The germline gives CDR1 SQVTM, CDR2 ANQGSEA. The CDR3 nucleotides read TGCAGCGTGGAGGACTACTATACGCAGTATTTT. Translation: CSVEDYYTQYF.

The V and J genes are TRBV4-3 and TRBJ1-4, with D unresolved. Germline V lookup: CDR1 LGHNA, CDR2 YSLEER. The CDR3 loop spans 14 amino acids. The V and J ends lost 0 bases and 3 bases respectively, with 5 bases between them. CDR3 sequence: CASSQDGPNEKLFF. The DNA for the CDR3 is TGCGCCAGCAGCCAAGACGGCCCTAATGAAAAACTGTTTTTT.

The gene calls are TRBV4-3 and TRBJ2-3; D is unclear. The V gene's germline CDR1 is LGHNA and CDR2 YSLEER. Between the trimmed V and J ends, which lost 0 bases and 2 bases, there was a span of 9 bases. CDR3 length: 15 amino acids. This CDR3 is CASSQDSRTTDTQYF. The CDR3 bases are TGCGCCAGCAGCCAAGATTCCAGGACCACAGATACGCAGTATTTT.